Below, 7 T cell receptor beta chains from the same sample are listed, as sequenced in a study of CD8 T cells in Susac syndrome. Reverse transcription of about 0.5 to 1 ug RNA used random hexamers. TCRdb called the immunoSEQ multiplex PCR reads again in MiXCR, with one record for every CDR3 protein. The repertoire consists of around 130,000 distinct CDR3 sequences, with 90% to 95% occurring once and the leading ten covering roughly 0.11%. The sequenced sample was CD4+ T cells from PBMCs. The receptors here all came from a human donor in good health.

The V gene is TRBV29-1, the J gene TRBJ2-7; 8 bases map to TRBD1. With V trimmed by 6 bases and J by 2 bases, 9 bases remained unmatched. The germline V gene has CDR1 SQVTM and CDR2 ANQGSEA. This CDR3 comprises 14 residues. The CDR3 nucleotides read TGCAGCGTCGGGCAAGGCAGGGGGCCCTACGAGCAGTACTTC. This codes for CSVGQGRGPYEQYF.

This clonotype appeared a single time. This sequence joins TRBV7-9 and TRBJ1-5; D may be TRBD1 (5 bases). The CDR3 length is 15 residues. Germline V gene sequence: CDR1 SEHNR, CDR2 FQNEAQ (reference sequence). V was shortened by 1 base and J by 4 bases, with 11 bases between the two germline ends. CDR3 bases: TGTGCCAGCAGCTTAGAAGGGGAAGGGAATCAGCCCCAGCATTTT. Residues: CASSLEGEGNQPQHF. Supplemented by reference TRBV7-9 and TRBJ1-5, the full variable domain reads DTGVSQNPRHKITKRGQNVTFRCDPISEHNRLYWYRQTLGQGPEFLTYFQNEAQLEKSRLLSDRFSAERPKGSFSTLEIQRTEQGDSAMYLCASSLEGEGNQPQHFGDGTRLSIL.

CDR3 nucleotides: TGTGCCAGCTCACTTCTTGGACAGGGATCCTACGAGCAGTACTTC. It yields the protein CASSLLGQGSYEQYF. This rearrangement joins TRBV18 to TRBJ2-7; 8 nucleotides align to TRBD1. After removal of 4 bases from V and 1 base from J, the junction contained 6 bases not matched to a gene. The CDR3 is 15 residues long. CDR1 KGHSH and CDR2 LQKENI come from the germline V gene.

This clonotype was observed a single time. This rearrangement joins TRBV19 to TRBJ2-1; D not resolved. Looked up from germline, CDR1 is LNHDA and CDR2 is SQIVND (reference sequence). There are 14 residues in the CDR3. V was cut by 3 bases and J by 5 bases, with 11 bases left in between. The DNA for the CDR3 is TGTGCCAGTAGTATTTCGCCCAGGAACAATGAGCAGTTCTTC. Its translation: CASSISPRNNEQFF. Supplemented by reference TRBV19 and TRBJ2-1, the full variable domain reads DGGITQSPKYLFRKEGQNVTLSCEQNLNHDAMYWYRQDPGQGLRLIYYSQIVNDFQKGDIAEGYSVSREKKESFPLTVTSAQKNPTAFYLCASSISPRNNEQFFGPGTRLTVL.

The rearrangement uses TRBV2 and TRBJ2-7, with TRBD1 matching over 8 bases. CDR1 is SNHLY, CDR2 FYNNEI, per germline. Trimming removed 8 bases from V and 3 bases from J; junction bases left unmatched: 9. The CDR3 is 14 residues long. The CDR3 loop reads CASRGQGVVYEQYF. DNA for the CDR3: TGTGCCAGCCGAGGACAGGGAGTTGTCTACGAGCAGTACTTC.

This clonotype was observed once. The chain joins TRBV28 to TRBJ1-2; D call uncertain. Trimming pared 1 base from V and 2 bases from J, leaving 11 bases between. Germline lookup yields CDR1 MDHEN and CDR2 SYDVKM. The CDR3 spans 15 residues. The CDR3 protein is CASSLSGIPNYGYTF. The CDR3 DNA is TGTGCCAGCAGTTTATCTGGTATTCCCAACTATGGCTACACCTTC.

The J gene is TRBJ2-1, the V gene TRBV7-2; D might be TRBD1 or TRBD2, each matching 5 bases. V lost 5 bases to trimming and J lost 6 bases, with 14 bases between them. The CDR3 loop spans 14 amino acids. Germline-derived CDR1 and CDR2 are SGHTA and FQGNSA. The CDR3 protein is CASSRDLSFNEQFF. Written as DNA, the CDR3 is TGTGCCAGCAGCAGGGACCTATCTTTCAATGAGCAGTTCTTC.